Below, 20 T cell receptor beta chains from the same sample are listed, as sequenced in a study of T-cell reconstitution after alpha-beta-depleted transplantation in children (dated by TCRdb to between 2015 and 2016). Library preparation used PCR. Reads for this sample came from an Illumina HiSeq 2500. To normalize quantification of the TCRbeta repertoire, the TCR libraries were built with molecular barcoding that relied on unique molecular identifiers. TCRdb redid the processing of the public reads, applying fastp at Q25 and MiXCR, and retained in-frame beta chains. Identical CDR3 protein sequences are pooled into one entry, listed with their most common genes and DNA. In all, the sample holds 330,000 or so distinct CDR3 sequences, and around 10% of those were seen once. The ten most abundant clones make up 2% to 2.5% of the sample. Sequencing used PBMCs from the stem cell graft donor, obtained from the stem cell graft. The receptor source for this set is a human donor who donated a stem cell graft to a child with acute lymphoblastic leukemia.

The table lists this clonotype with a few counts. The genes are TRBV7-2 and TRBJ1-1, with TRBD1 matching over 9 bases. V dropped 3 bases and J dropped 3; count of bases not matched to a gene: 2. The CDR3 runs to 14 residues. In germline, CDR1 is SGHTA, CDR2 FQGNSA. CDR3 sequence (DNA): TGTGCCAGCAGCTTCACAGGGGGCTACACTGAAGCTTTCTTT. It yields the protein CASSFTGGYTEAFF.

V and J are TRBV7-9 and TRBJ1-5, with a tentative D call TRBD1 (6 bases). The CDR3 covers 16 residues. The germline V and J ends were trimmed by 2 bases and 7 bases, with 18 bases remaining between them. Per germline, CDR1 SEHNR and CDR2 FQNEAQ (reference sequence). The CDR3 loop is CASSLYEGGGSQPQHF. The CDR3 nucleotides read TGTGCCAGCAGCTTATATGAAGGGGGAGGGAGCCAGCCCCAGCATTTT.

This chain uses TRBV10-3 with TRBJ2-3; a weak D match, TRBD1 (5 bases). The length of the CDR3 is 15 residues. Germline V gene sequence: CDR1 ENHRY, CDR2 SYGVKD. The V end was cut by 3 bases, the J end by 1 base, with 11 bases between. CDR3 region: CAISDQTVGTDTQYF. The CDR3 DNA sequence: TGTGCCATCAGTGACCAGACAGTAGGCACAGATACGCAGTATTTT.

The genes are TRBV20-1 and TRBJ1-2; D is undetermined. The CDR3 runs to 12 residues. Deletions cut 5 bases from V and 3 bases from J, with 10 bases between. Germline values: CDR1 DFQATT, CDR2 SNEGSKA (reference sequence). The CDR3 DNA reads TGCAGTGCTCCCTCGGGGTACTATGGCTACACCTTC. Protein product: CSAPSGYYGYTF.

This chain links TRBV9 with TRBJ2-7, with 13 positions matching TRBD2. Germline V lookup: CDR1 SGDLS, CDR2 YYNGEE. V was clipped by 2 bases and J by 6 bases; unmatched bases: 17. The CDR3 runs 19 residues. The CDR3 spells CASSVSPGTSGKTPIEQYF. The CDR3 DNA follows: TGTGCCAGCAGCGTTAGTCCGGGGACTAGCGGGAAGACCCCCATCGAGCAGTACTTC.

The rearrangement links TRBV21-1 to TRBJ1-4. TRBV21-1 is a pseudogene. This CDR3 contains 15 residues. The CDR3 reads CASSKEPEWGEKLFF. CDR3 coding DNA: TGTGCCAGCAGCAAAGAGCCAGAGTGGGGTGAAAAACTGTTTTTT.

This clonotype occurred a few times. The chain joins TRBV7-8 to TRBJ2-7; either TRBD1 or TRBD2 may fit D (5 bases each). Trimming removed 1 base at V and 5 bases at J, with 15 bases between. Per the germline V gene, CDR1 is SGHVS and CDR2 is FQNEAQ. This CDR3 region has 15 residues. The DNA for the CDR3 is TGTGCCAGCAGCTTAGTGGGGCCCCGAGGGGACGAGCAGTACTTC. It specifies CASSLVGPRGDEQYF.

The J gene is TRBJ2-2, the V gene TRBV2; D may be TRBD1 or TRBD2 (5 bases each). V gave up 4 bases and J gave up 3 bases, with 9 bases separating them. CDR3 length: 14 amino acids. The germline gives CDR1 SNHLY, CDR2 FYNNEI. DNA for the CDR3: TGTGCCAGCAGTGGTATGGGGGACACCGGGGAGCTGTTTTTT. Protein: CASSGMGDTGELFF.

This clonotype was counted between two and nine times. The chain carries TRBV29-1 and TRBJ2-5; D not resolved. The germline CDR1 and CDR2 sequences are SQVTM and ANQGSEA. The V gene lost 5 bases and the J gene lost 5 bases, with 15 bases spanning the gap. CDR3 length equals 13 residues. Here the CDR3 DNA reads TGCAGCGTTTCCCGTCAGGAGAGGGAGACCCAGTACTTC. As protein: CSVSRQERETQYF. Filled out from reference TRBV29-1 and TRBJ2-5, the complete variable domain reads SAVISQKPSRDICQRGTSLTIQCQVDSQVTMMFWYRQQPGQSLTLIATANQGSEATYESGFVIDKFPISRPNLTFSTLTVSNMSPEDSSIYLCSVSRQERETQYFGPGTRLLVL.

The V gene is TRBV12-3 or TRBV12-4, the J gene TRBJ2-2; D perhaps matches TRBD1 (5 bases). The ends were cut back, 5 bases at V and 1 base at J, with 5 bases in the middle. The CDR3 is 13 amino acids. Here the CDR3 reads CASSGQNTGELFF. For the CDR3, the DNA is TGTGCCAGCAGTGGACAGAACACCGGGGAGCTGTTTTTT.

The chain uses TRBV7-2 and TRBJ2-7; tentatively, D is TRBD2 (5 bases). V lost 7 bases and J 6 bases, leaving 19 bases between the germline ends. There are 14 residues in the CDR3. Germline V lookup: CDR1 SGHTA, CDR2 FQGNSA. CDR3 sequence: CASTQPGVAGEQYF. DNA for the CDR3: TGTGCCAGCACCCAGCCCGGAGTCGCGGGCGAGCAGTACTTC.

In regard to this clonotype: At one boundary the junction diverges from the germline segment, which might be a read error. The V gene is TRBV6-4, the J gene TRBJ1-4, with D maybe TRBD1 (6 bases). This CDR3 comprises 10 residues. Looked up from germline, CDR1 is MRHNA and CDR2 is SNTAGT. Written as DNA, the CDR3 is TGTGCCAGCAGGGCCGGGACACCGCTTTTT. This encodes CASRAGTPLF.

The chain carries TRBV4-1 and TRBJ1-6; D is uncertain. This CDR3 comprises 13 residues. Per germline, CDR1 MGHRA and CDR2 YSYEKL. Trimming took off 3 bases at V and 7 bases at J, with 7 bases between the two ends. As DNA, the CDR3 is TGCGCCAGCAGCCAGGAACTAAATTCACCCCTCCACTTT. Translating gives CASSQELNSPLHF.

A few counts support this clonotype. V usage is TRBV7-3 and J usage is TRBJ2-1; TRBD2 aligns across 7 bases. V trimming: 5 bases; J trimming: 8 bases; junction bases outside the gene matches: 12. Germline V gene lookup returns CDR1 SGHTA and CDR2 FQGTGA. The CDR3 consists of 15 residues. The CDR3: CASSQWGGRGDEQFF. The CDR3 DNA follows: TGTGCCAGCAGCCAATGGGGAGGGCGAGGTGATGAGCAGTTCTTC.

There are a few counts of this clonotype. This sequence joins TRBV9 and TRBJ2-1; D ambiguous. V was pared by 3 bases and J by 1 base, with 11 bases between. The germline CDR1 and CDR2 sequences are SGDLS and YYNGEE. This CDR3 region has 15 residues. The CDR3 sequence is CASSGLSGSYNEQFF. The DNA of the CDR3 is TGTGCCAGCAGCGGGCTGTCTGGGTCCTACAATGAGCAGTTCTTC. Looking up the rest from reference TRBV9 and TRBJ2-1 gives the full variable domain: DSGVTQTPKHLITATGQRVTLRCSPRSGDLSVYWYQQSLDQGLQFLIQYYNGEERAKGNILERFSAQQFPDLHSELNLSSLELGDSALYFCASSGLSGSYNEQFFGPGTRLTVL.

This clonotype was picked up a small number of times. The chain joins TRBV4-1 to TRBJ1-4; TRBD1 matches 7 bases. Germline V gene data show CDR1 as MGHRA and CDR2 as YSYEKL. The ends lost 1 base at V and 0 bases at J; junction bases unmatched: 5. This CDR3 has 17 residues. CDR3 sequence reads: CASSQGGGRATNEKLFF. In DNA, the CDR3 is TGCGCCAGCAGCCAAGGAGGGGGCCGCGCAACTAATGAAAAACTGTTTTTT.

This clonotype was found many times. The rearrangement uses TRBV7-2 and TRBJ2-7; 7 nucleotides line up with TRBD2. This CDR3 is built from 16 residues. CDR1 is SGHTA, CDR2 FQGNSA, per germline. Trimming took 5 bases from V and 5 from J; bases not matched to a gene: 15. CDR3 sequence: CASSARLARESHEQYF. In DNA form, the CDR3 reads TGTGCCAGCAGCGCGCGACTAGCCCGGGAGTCCCACGAGCAGTACTTC.

J is TRBJ2-1 and V is TRBV4-3; TRBD2 aligns across 8 bases. The CDR3 covers 18 residues. V dropped 1 base and J dropped 5; count of bases not matched to a gene: 13. From germline, CDR1 is LGHNA and CDR2 YSLEER. The CDR3 here is CASSQASAGTRSDNEQFF. The DNA for the CDR3 is TGCGCCAGCAGCCAAGCTTCTGCGGGGACTAGGAGCGACAATGAGCAGTTCTTC.

The V call is TRBV7-2, the J call TRBJ1-5; D gene uncertain. The CDR3 runs 15 residues. CDR1 and CDR2 (germline): SGHTA, FQGNSA. V dropped 3 bases and J dropped 4 bases, with 13 bases sitting between them. CDR3 residues: CASSFALNRNQPQHF. CDR3 nucleotide sequence: TGTGCCAGCAGCTTTGCCCTAAATCGAAATCAGCCCCAGCATTTT.

This clonotype has a count of ten or more. This chain's CDR3 is CATSRGLAGVRTGELFF. The CDR3 DNA follows: TGTGCCACCAGCAGAGGGTTAGCGGGAGTGCGCACCGGGGAGCTGTTTTTT. The chain is built from TRBV15 and TRBJ2-2, with 9 positions matching TRBD2. The trim removed 1 base at V and 4 bases at J, leaving 7 bases unmatched. This CDR3 has 17 residues. The germline gives CDR1 LNHNV, CDR2 YYDKDF (reference sequence).